Listed below are T cell receptor beta chains from one sample, sequenced in a study of CD8 T cells in cerebrospinal fluid in Alzheimer's disease. No DNA is given; TCRdb re-called the 10x single-cell sequencing reads and lists each CDR3 protein once. In all, the sample yields over 950 distinct CDR3 sequences. The source material was cerebrospinal fluid. The receptors originated from a human donor in good health. The CDR3 runs from the conserved cysteine through the conserved F or W. Not every row has a clone size; where given, it reads once, few, many or a size class.

TRBV20-1	large	TRBJ2-3	CSARLAGADTQYF
TRBV7-2	medium-sized	TRBJ2-5	CASSLGSSLETQYF
TRBV19	medium-sized	TRBJ1-1	CASSIEGTNTEAFF
TRBV5-7	medium-sized	TRBJ1-2	CASSFFPTGTALNYGYTF
TRBV4-1	large	TRBJ2-3	CASSHATSGGGETQYF
TRBV4-3	medium-sized	TRBJ1-2	CASSQEWGPGNYGYTF
TRBV6-5	medium-sized	TRBJ2-4	CAVRTSGGLKNIQYF
TRBV5-8	NA	TRBJ2-7	CASSLLGTLSYEQYF
TRBV14	medium-sized	TRBJ1-3	CASSSRQFSGNTTYF
TRBV12-3/TRBV12-4	medium-sized	TRBJ2-7	CASSLQQGYEQYF
TRBV15	medium-sized	TRBJ2-7	CATSRDIRGETYSYEQYF
TRBV3-1	large	TRBJ1-5	CASSQGGSDQPQHF
TRBV20-1	large	TRBJ1-2	CSARVRTGDNGYTF
TRBV20-1	medium-sized	TRBJ1-5	CSARDLAVPQPQHF
TRBV5-1	medium-sized	TRBJ2-1	CASSGRQGITEQFF
TRBV3-1	medium-sized	TRBJ2-1	CASKAQTSNEQFF
TRBV20-1	medium-sized	TRBJ2-1	CSAQKPSSGIYNEQFF
TRBV5-6	medium-sized	TRBJ2-1	CASILGPLAGGYNEQFF
TRBV5-4	NA	TRBJ1-2	CASSNQVKRWGDYGYTF
TRBV5-6	medium-sized	TRBJ2-6	CASDGISGANVLTF
TRBV27	medium-sized	TRBJ2-7	CASFSASYEQYF
TRBV20-1	medium-sized	TRBJ1-2	CSAREIKPGTDNGYTF
TRBV28	medium-sized	TRBJ2-1	CASGLTVAYNEQFF
TRBV6-2/TRBV6-3	medium-sized	TRBJ2-5	CASTHGAVNLPETQYF
TRBV5-1	medium-sized	TRBJ2-5	CASSLAGTSGGSETQYF
TRBV25-1	medium-sized	TRBJ2-2	CASSPRTGGYGELFF